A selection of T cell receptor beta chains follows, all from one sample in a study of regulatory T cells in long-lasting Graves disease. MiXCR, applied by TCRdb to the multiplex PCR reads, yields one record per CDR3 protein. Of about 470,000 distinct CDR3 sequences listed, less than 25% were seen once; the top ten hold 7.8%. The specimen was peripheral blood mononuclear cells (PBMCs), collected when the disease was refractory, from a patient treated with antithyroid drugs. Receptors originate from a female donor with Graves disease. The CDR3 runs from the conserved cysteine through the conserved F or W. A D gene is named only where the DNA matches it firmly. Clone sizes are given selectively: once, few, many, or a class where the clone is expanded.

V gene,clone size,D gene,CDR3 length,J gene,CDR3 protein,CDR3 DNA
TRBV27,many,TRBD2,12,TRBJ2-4,CASGLAENIQYF,TGTGCCAGCGGACTAGCGGAAAACATTCAGTACTTC
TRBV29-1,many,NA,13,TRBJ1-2,CSADLGAGYGYTF,TGCAGCGCAGACTTGGGGGCGGGTTATGGCTACACCTTC
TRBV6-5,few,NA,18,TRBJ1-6,CASSYSPGDSSYNSPLHF,TGTGCCAGCAGTTACTCCCCAGGGGATAGCTCCTATAATTCACCCCTCCACTTT
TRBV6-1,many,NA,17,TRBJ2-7,CASKYAGLSLRSYEQYF,TGTGCCAGCAAGTACGCAGGGCTCTCCCTGAGGTCCTACGAGCAGTACTTC
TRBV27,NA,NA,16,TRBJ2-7,CASTSSTIGASYEQYF,TGTGCCAGCACCTCTTCGACTATTGGGGCTTCCTACGAGCAGTACTTC
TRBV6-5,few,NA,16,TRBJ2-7,CASSYRGAGGGYEQYF,TGTGCCAGCAGTTACCGAGGGGCCGGAGGGGGCTACGAGCAGTACTTC
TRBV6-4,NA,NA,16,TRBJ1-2,CASSESGGPGRYGYTF,TGTGCCAGCAGTGAATCCGGCGGGCCCGGGAGGTATGGCTACACCTTC
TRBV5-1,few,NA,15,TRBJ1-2,CASSLESRRSYGYTF,TGCGCCAGCAGCTTGGAAAGTCGGCGAAGCTATGGCTACACCTTC
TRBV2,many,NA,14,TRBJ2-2,CASRWDINTGELFF,TGTGCCAGCAGATGGGACATCAACACCGGGGAGCTGTTTTTT
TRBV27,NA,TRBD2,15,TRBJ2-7,CASSPSSGRNYEQYF,TGTGCCAGCAGCCCCTCTAGCGGGAGGAACTACGAGCAGTACTTC
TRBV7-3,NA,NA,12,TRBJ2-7,CASSSPRGEQYF,TGTGCCAGCAGCTCCCCTCGAGGCGAGCAGTACTTC
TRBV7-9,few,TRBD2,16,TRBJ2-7,CASSFLLAGGSYEQYF,TGTGCCAGCAGCTTTCTATTGGCGGGAGGATCCTACGAGCAGTACTTC
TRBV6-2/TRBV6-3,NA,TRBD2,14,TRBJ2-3,CASTLLAEWDTQYF,TGTGCCAGCACCCTTCTAGCGGAATGGGATACGCAGTATTTT
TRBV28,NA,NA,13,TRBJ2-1,CATRQRNYNEQFF,TGTGCCACCCGACAGAGAAACTACAATGAGCAGTTCTTC
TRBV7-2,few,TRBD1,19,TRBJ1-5,CASSSGTGGFPYSNQPQHF,TGTGCCAGCAGCTCCGGGACAGGGGGCTTTCCCTATAGCAATCAGCCCCAGCATTTT
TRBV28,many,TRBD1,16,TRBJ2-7,CASSSTRTGATYEQYF,TGTGCCAGCAGTTCAACAAGGACAGGGGCAACCTACGAGCAGTACTTC
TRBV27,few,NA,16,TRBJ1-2,CASRPSGRVVGYGYTF,TGTGCCAGCAGACCTTCGGGACGGGTGGTGGGCTATGGCTACACCTTC
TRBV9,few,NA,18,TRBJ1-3,CASSPGIRSQSSGNTIYF,TGTGCCAGCAGCCCGGGGATCAGGTCTCAGTCCTCAGGAAACACCATATATTTT
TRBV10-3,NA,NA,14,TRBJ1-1,CAISENPLNAEAFF,TGTGCCATCAGTGAGAACCCATTGAACGCTGAAGCTTTCTTT
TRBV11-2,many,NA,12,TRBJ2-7,CASGVRPYEQYF,TGTGCCAGCGGGGTGCGGCCCTACGAGCAGTACTTC
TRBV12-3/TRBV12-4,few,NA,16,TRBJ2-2,CTSRGSSGWAGEELFF,TGTACCAGCAGGGGGTCTAGCGGATGGGCGGGCGAGGAGCTGTTTTTT
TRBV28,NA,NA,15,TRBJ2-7,CASIIRSGVTYEQYF,TGTGCCAGCATCATTAGGTCGGGGGTCACCTACGAGCAGTACTTC
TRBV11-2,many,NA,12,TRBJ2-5,CASGRAGETQYF,TGTGCCAGCGGGAGAGCTGGGGAGACCCAGTACTTC
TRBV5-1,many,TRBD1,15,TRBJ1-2,CASSSGTGGESGYTF,TGCGCCAGCAGCAGCGGGACAGGGGGCGAAAGTGGCTACACCTTC
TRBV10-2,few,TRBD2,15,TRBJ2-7,CASTRASGISYEQYF,TGCGCCAGCACTAGGGCTAGCGGGATCTCCTACGAGCAGTACTTC
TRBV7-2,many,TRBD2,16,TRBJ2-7,CASSPRGTSGSYEQYF,TGTGCCAGCAGCCCGAGGGGGACAAGCGGGAGTTACGAGCAGTACTTC
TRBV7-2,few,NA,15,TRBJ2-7,CASSNGTGLPYEQYF,TGTGCCAGCAGCAATGGGACGGGCCTTCCCTACGAGCAGTACTTC
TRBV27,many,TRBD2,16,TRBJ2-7,CASTLFSRDYPYEQYF,TGTGCCAGCACTCTATTCTCCCGGGACTATCCCTACGAGCAGTACTTC
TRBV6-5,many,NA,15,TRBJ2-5,CASSYPDRVRGTQYF,TGTGCCAGCAGTTACCCGGACAGAGTACGCGGGACCCAGTACTTC
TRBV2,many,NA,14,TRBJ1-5,CASSEGLQSQPQHF,TGTGCCAGCAGTGAGGGACTCCAGAGTCAGCCCCAGCATTTT
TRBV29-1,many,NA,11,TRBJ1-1,CSVSRGAEAFF,TGCAGCGTCTCAAGGGGAGCTGAAGCTTTCTTT
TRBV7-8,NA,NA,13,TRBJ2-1,CASSTRLGDEQFF,TGTGCCAGCAGCACGAGACTGGGGGATGAGCAGTTCTTC
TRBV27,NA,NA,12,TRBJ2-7,CASSTPTGEQYF,TGTGCCAGCAGTACCCCTACGGGGGAGCAGTACTTC
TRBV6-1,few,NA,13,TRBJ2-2,CASRASYTGELFF,TGTGCCAGCAGGGCTAGTTACACCGGGGAGCTGTTTTTT
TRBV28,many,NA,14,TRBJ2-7,CASSPSDGTYEQYF,TGTGCCAGCAGTCCCTCGGACGGAACCTACGAGCAGTACTTC
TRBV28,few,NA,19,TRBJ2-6,CASSLRTPFGASGANVLTF,TGTGCCAGCAGTTTACGTACTCCTTTTGGGGCCTCTGGGGCCAACGTCCTGACTTTC
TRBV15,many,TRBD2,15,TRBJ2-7,CATSSPAGGPHEQYF,TGTGCCACCAGCAGCCCAGCGGGAGGGCCCCACGAGCAGTACTTC
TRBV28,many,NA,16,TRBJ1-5,CASSFLRSYSNQPQHF,TGTGCCAGCAGTTTTCTCCGGTCGTATAGCAATCAGCCCCAGCATTTT
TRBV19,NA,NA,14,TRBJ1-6,CASAPVYYNSPLHF,TGTGCCTCAGCTCCGGTCTACTATAATTCACCCCTCCACTTT
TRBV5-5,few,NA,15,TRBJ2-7,CASSWAKREGEEQYF,TGTGCCAGCAGCTGGGCGAAACGAGAAGGGGAAGAGCAGTACTTC
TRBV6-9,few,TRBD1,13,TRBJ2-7,CASSYQGDYEQYF,TGTGCCAGCAGTTATCAGGGGGACTACGAGCAGTACTTC
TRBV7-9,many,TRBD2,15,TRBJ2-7,CASSLEAGGLYEQYF,TGTGCCAGCAGCTTAGAAGCGGGAGGTCTCTACGAGCAGTACTTC
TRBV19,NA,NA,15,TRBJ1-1,CASSLGTAMSTEAFF,TGTGCCAGTAGTCTCGGGACGGCCATGAGCACTGAAGCTTTCTTT
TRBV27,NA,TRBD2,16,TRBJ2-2,CASSLIAGGPPGELFF,TGTGCCAGCAGTTTGATAGCGGGAGGGCCCCCCGGGGAGCTGTTTTTT
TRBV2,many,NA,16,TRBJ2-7,CASSEVWRQGTYEQYF,TGTGCCAGCAGTGAAGTTTGGAGGCAGGGGACCTACGAGCAGTACTTC
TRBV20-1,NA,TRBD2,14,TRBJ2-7,CSASSSGRIEEQYF,TGCAGTGCCTCATCTAGCGGGCGGATAGAGGAGCAGTACTTC
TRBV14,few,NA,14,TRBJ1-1,CASQQTGYGTEAFF,TGTGCCAGCCAACAGACAGGCTACGGCACTGAAGCTTTCTTT
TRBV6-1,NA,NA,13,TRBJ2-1,CASSERPSPEQFF,TGTGCCAGCAGTGAAAGACCCTCCCCTGAGCAGTTCTTC
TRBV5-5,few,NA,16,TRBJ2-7,CASSLLIRGLSYEQYF,TGTGCCAGCAGCCTACTTATCAGAGGCCTCTCCTACGAGCAGTACTTC
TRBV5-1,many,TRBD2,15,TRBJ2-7,CASSLSSGREGEQYF,TGCGCCAGCAGCTTATCTAGCGGGAGGGAAGGCGAGCAGTACTTC
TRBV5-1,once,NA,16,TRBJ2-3,CASALGTSLTTDTQYF,TGCGCCAGCGCCCTCGGGACGTCCCTTACCACAGATACGCAGTATTTT
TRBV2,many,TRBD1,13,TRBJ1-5,CASKGTGDQPQHF,TGTGCCAGCAAGGGGACAGGGGATCAGCCCCAGCATTTT
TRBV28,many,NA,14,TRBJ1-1,CASTRGGAGTEAFF,TGTGCCAGCACTCGCGGGGGGGCGGGCACTGAAGCTTTCTTT